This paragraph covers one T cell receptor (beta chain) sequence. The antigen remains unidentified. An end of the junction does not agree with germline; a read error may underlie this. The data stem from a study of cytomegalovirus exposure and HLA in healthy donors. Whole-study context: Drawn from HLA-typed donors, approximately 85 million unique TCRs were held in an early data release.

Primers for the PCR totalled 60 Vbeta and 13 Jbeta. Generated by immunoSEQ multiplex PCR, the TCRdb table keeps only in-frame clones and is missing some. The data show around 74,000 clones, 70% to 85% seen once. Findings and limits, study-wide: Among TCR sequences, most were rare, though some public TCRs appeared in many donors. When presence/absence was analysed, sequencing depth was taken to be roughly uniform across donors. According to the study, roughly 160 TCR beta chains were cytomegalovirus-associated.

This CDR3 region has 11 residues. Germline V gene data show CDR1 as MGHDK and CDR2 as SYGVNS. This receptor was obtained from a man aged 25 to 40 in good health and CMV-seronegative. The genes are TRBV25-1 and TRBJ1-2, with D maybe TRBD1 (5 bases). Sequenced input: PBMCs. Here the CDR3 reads CASRGVYGYPF. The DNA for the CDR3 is TGTGCCAGCAGAGGGGTTTATGGCTACCCCTTC.